The rows below give T cell receptor beta chains drawn from one sample of a study of CD8 T cells in Susac syndrome. From the immunoSEQ multiplex PCR reads, TCRdb called clonotypes with MiXCR, one entry per CDR3 protein. This sample yields 300,000 or so distinct CDR3 sequences, of which just over 90% are seen a single time; 0.065% belongs to the top ten. Sequencing was performed on CD4+ T cells from PBMCs. These receptors came from a human donor with multiple sclerosis. Both conserved end residues are part of each CDR3. A D gene is named only where the DNA matches it firmly. Clone size is given for some rows only: seen once, a few or many times, or a class if the clone is expanded.

TRBJ2-1	TRBV2	.	.	TGTGCCAGTGGAATAGAAATCTACAATGAGCAGTTCTTC	CASGIEIYNEQFF
TRBJ2-3	TRBV2	.	.	TGTGCCAGCCGGGCGGGCCTCAGCACAGATACGCAGTATTTT	CASRAGLSTDTQYF
TRBJ1-1	TRBV7-2	.	.	TGTGCCAGCAGCTTTGGGGGGGAGCTTTTAGCTTTCTTT	CASSFGGELLAFF
TRBJ2-3	TRBV7-8	.	.	TGTGCCAGCAGCTCTCACACAGATACGCAGTATTTT	CASSSHTDTQYF
TRBJ2-2	TRBV4-1	.	once	TGCGCCAGCAGCCAACACACCGGACCGAACACCGGGGAGCTGTTTTTT	CASSQHTGPNTGELFF
TRBJ2-6	TRBV7-3	.	.	TGTGCCAGCAGCTTAGGGGGGACCGCCAAGCTGACTGGGGCCAACGTCCTGACTTTC	CASSLGGTAKLTGANVLTF
TRBJ1-1	TRBV14	.	.	TGTGCCAGCAGCCCCTGGGGCAGGTTAAACACTGAAGCTTTCTTT	CASSPWGRLNTEAFF
TRBJ2-2	TRBV2	.	.	TGTGCCAGCAGTAATGTCAGGGACACCGGGGAGCTGTTTTTT	CASSNVRDTGELFF
TRBJ2-7	TRBV19	TRBD1	.	TGTGCCAGTAGTAAGGGGGCCCCCCCCTACGAGCAGTACTTC	CASSKGAPPYEQYF
TRBJ2-1	TRBV5-1	TRBD2	.	TGCGCCAGCAGCTTGACTCCAGCGGGGTTGAATGAGCAGTTCTTC	CASSLTPAGLNEQFF
TRBJ2-7	TRBV12-3/TRBV12-4	TRBD2	.	TGTGCCAGCAGGGAGAGCGGGAGCGGAGAGCAGTACTTC	CASRESGSGEQYF
TRBJ2-7	TRBV30	.	once	TGTGCTCGCCGTGGGGCGGCGCGCGAGCAGTACTTC	CARRGAAREQYF
TRBJ1-5	TRBV3-1	.	.	TGTGCCAGCGGGGGGTGGGAAGCGGGTCAGCCCCAGCATTTT	CASGGWEAGQPQHF
TRBJ2-1	TRBV4-3	TRBD2	.	TGCGCCAGCAGCCAAGACGGGACTAGAGTCAATGAGCAGTTCTTC	CASSQDGTRVNEQFF
TRBJ2-1	TRBV7-9	.	.	TGTGCCAGCAGCTTGGGGGTGACGGTATATGAGCAGTTCTTC	CASSLGVTVYEQFF
TRBJ2-2	TRBV7-9	.	.	TGTGCCAGCGTCAAACTGGCATCGAACACCGGGGAGCTGTTTTTT	CASVKLASNTGELFF
TRBJ1-2	TRBV5-1	.	.	TGCGCCAGCAGCTTGGAGGGGAAGGGAGGCTACACCTTC	CASSLEGKGGYTF
TRBJ1-5	TRBV19	.	.	TGTGCCAGTAGTATAGATTCGGGGGCCTCCGTCCAGCCCCAGCATTTT	CASSIDSGASVQPQHF
TRBJ2-5	TRBV29-1	TRBD1	.	TGCAGCGTTGAGGGACAGCAAGAGACCCAGTACTTC	CSVEGQQETQYF
TRBJ2-5	TRBV12-3/TRBV12-4	.	.	TGTGCCAGCAGTTTAGAAGGTCCAGAGTACTTC	CASSLEGPEYF
TRBJ2-7	TRBV3-1	.	.	TGTGCCAGCAGCCACGGGAGTATCTCCTACGAGCAGTACTTC	CASSHGSISYEQYF
TRBJ1-5	TRBV20-1	TRBD1	.	TGCAGTGCTAGAGATCGGGGGACAGGGGCCCAGCCCCAGCATTTT	CSARDRGTGAQPQHF
TRBJ1-5	TRBV7-2	.	.	TGTGCCAGCAGCTTAGATGGAAGGGTGACTCAGCCCCAGCATTTT	CASSLDGRVTQPQHF
TRBJ1-6	TRBV30	.	few	TGTGCCTGGATGCCCCAGTTAGGATCACCCCTCCACTTT	CAWMPQLGSPLHF
TRBJ1-2	TRBV3-1	.	.	TGTGCCAGCAGCCAAGTAAAAGCCGGCTACACCTTC	CASSQVKAGYTF
TRBJ2-4	TRBV7-2	.	few	TGTGCCAGCAGCCGAAATAGGGATGACATTCAGTACTTC	CASSRNRDDIQYF
TRBJ2-1	TRBV3-1	.	.	TGTGCCAGCAGCCAGCTAGGTGGGGACAATGAGCAGTTCTTC	CASSQLGGDNEQFF
TRBJ1-4	TRBV30	TRBD1	.	TGTGCCTGGGAAGGGGGCCTAAATGAAAAACTGTTTTTT	CAWEGGLNEKLFF
TRBJ2-2	TRBV6-6	.	.	TGTGCCCTACGGTGGCAGGGTAACACCGGGGAGCTGTTTTTT	CALRWQGNTGELFF
TRBJ2-2	TRBV19	.	.	TGTGCCAGTAGTAGTGGAAAGGACACCGGGGAGCTGTTTTTT	CASSSGKDTGELFF
TRBJ2-7	TRBV3-1	.	.	TGTGCCAGCAGCCAAGCGGTGGTGGGGGTATACGAGCAGTACTTC	CASSQAVVGVYEQYF
TRBJ1-5	TRBV5-1	TRBD1	.	TGTGCCAGCAGTTTGGGGACAGGACGCAATCAGCCCCAGCATTTT	CASSLGTGRNQPQHF
TRBJ2-1	TRBV20-1	TRBD2	.	TGCAGTGCTAGGGGTACCCCGGGACTAGCGGGAGAACGGTCCTACAATGAGCAGTTCTTC	CSARGTPGLAGERSYNEQFF
TRBJ1-2	TRBV20-1	.	once	TGCAGTGCTGACAGCTTGCTGGTTGGCTACACCTTC	CSADSLLVGYTF
TRBJ2-7	TRBV30	.	.	TGTGCCTGGAGTGCAAATAGGGAGCAGTACTTC	CAWSANREQYF
TRBJ2-7	TRBV3-1	TRBD2	.	TGTGCCAGCAGCCCCTGGACTAGCGGGGGTTTCTCCTACGAGCAGTACTTC	CASSPWTSGGFSYEQYF
TRBJ2-3	TRBV7-8	.	.	TGTGCCAGCAGCTTAGTAAGGGCCAGTATTATAGATACGCAGTATTTT	CASSLVRASIIDTQYF
TRBJ2-2	TRBV2	.	.	TGTGCCAGCAATACCCGGGGGGCAGACACCGGGGAGCTGTTTTTT	CASNTRGADTGELFF
TRBJ2-5	TRBV20-1	.	.	TGCAGTGCTAGTTTAGGGCAGAACCGCCAACGGACCCAGTACTTC	CSASLGQNRQRTQYF
TRBJ2-2	TRBV11-1	.	.	TGTGCCAGCAGCTTAGTCACCGGCAGGTTTGACACCGGGGAGCTGTTTTTT	CASSLVTGRFDTGELFF
TRBJ1-2	TRBV27	.	.	TGTGCCAGCAGCCCAGCCAGGCCCAGGAGTGCTAACTATGGCTACACCTTC	CASSPARPRSANYGYTF
TRBJ1-4	TRBV12-3/TRBV12-4	.	.	TGTGCCAGCAGTTCCCGAGTTTGGGAAAAACTGTTTTTT	CASSSRVWEKLFF
TRBJ1-3	TRBV7-6	.	once	TGTGCCAGCAGCCGCTATCAGGACTCTGGAAACACCATATATTTT	CASSRYQDSGNTIYF
TRBJ1-3	TRBV7-9	.	.	TGTGCCAGCACCCCCCAGGGGACCGGAAACACCATATATTTT	CASTPQGTGNTIYF
TRBJ2-5	TRBV5-1	.	.	TGCGCCAGCAGCCCGAATTGGGGTTCGGCGACCCAGTACTTC	CASSPNWGSATQYF
TRBJ1-6	TRBV7-9	TRBD1	.	TGTGCCAGCACCAGGACAGGGAGCGCTTCACCCCTCCACTTT	CASTRTGSASPLHF
TRBJ2-1	TRBV5-6	.	.	TGTGCCAGCAGCTTGACCTTAGGAGGGGAGCAGTTCTTC	CASSLTLGGEQFF
TRBJ2-2	TRBV6-5	TRBD2	.	TGTGCCAGCAGTTACCGACTAGCGGGAACCGGGGAGCTGTTTTTT	CASSYRLAGTGELFF
TRBJ2-7	TRBV7-2	TRBD1	once	TGTGCCAGCAGCTTAAGGGGGCAGGGGATGGACGAGCAGTACTTC	CASSLRGQGMDEQYF
TRBJ2-7	TRBV7-2	.	.	TGTGCCAGCACCCTAGCCGGGGGCGGGAGCTTCACCTACGAGCAGTACTTC	CASTLAGGGSFTYEQYF
TRBJ2-5	TRBV7-8	.	.	TGTGCCAGCAGCTTAAGAGGCCGAATCACGACCAGGACCCAGTACTTC	CASSLRGRITTRTQYF